Listed below are T cell receptor beta chains from one sample, sequenced in a study of identical twins. TCRdb ran MiXCR on the 5' RACE reads and lists one entry per CDR3 protein. This sample has roughly 250,000 distinct CDR3 sequences, with about 7% found just once. These sequences were also reported in another study, on yellow fever vaccine responses in identical twins.

The sequenced material came from memory (CD45RO+) T cells sorted from blood. These receptors came from a woman aged 18-35 years in good health. Each CDR3 is given with its conserved first and last residue. D genes are given only for firm matches. Size values are once, few and many counts, or a class for expanded clones, and some rows have none.

d_call,j_call,clone_size,v_call,cdr3_nt,cdr3_aa
TRBD1,TRBJ1-5,.,TRBV6-5,TGTGCCAGCAGTTACCTTGGGCAGGGGGGGAGCAATCAGCCCCAGCATTTT,CASSYLGQGGSNQPQHF
TRBD1,TRBJ1-2,.,TRBV20-1,TGCAGTGCTACCGACAGGGGGTTTTATGGCTACACCTTC,CSATDRGFYGYTF
TRBD1,TRBJ1-4,.,TRBV5-1,TGCGCCAGCAGCCAGACAGGGGGCGTGGGAAAACTGTTTTTT,CASSQTGGVGKLFF
TRBD1,TRBJ1-2,many,TRBV6-1,TGTGCCAGCAGCACAGGGGCCTATGGCTACACCTTC,CASSTGAYGYTF
TRBD2,TRBJ2-3,few,TRBV13,TGTGCCAGCAGCTTAGGCCTGAAGGGATTAGCGGGAGGGCCTAGCACAGATACGCAGTATTTT,CASSLGLKGLAGGPSTDTQYF
TRBD2,TRBJ2-1,.,TRBV27,TGTGCCAGCAGCCCGGGAGGCGGGAGGAGCAATGAGCAGTTCTTC,CASSPGGGRSNEQFF
.,TRBJ2-1,many,TRBV24-1,TGTGCCACCAGTGATTTCAGACAGGACTCTGGGGAGCAGTTCTTC,CATSDFRQDSGEQFF
TRBD2,TRBJ2-1,.,TRBV28,TGTGCCAGCAGTTCCTCGGGACTAGCGGGAGTATGGCAGTTCTTC,CASSSSGLAGVWQFF
.,TRBJ1-1,many,TRBV2,TGTGCCAGCAAGGAGGACACAACGTGGGCTGAAGCTTTCTTT,CASKEDTTWAEAFF
TRBD2,TRBJ2-5,many,TRBV12-3/TRBV12-4,TGTGCCAGCAGTAGATTAGGACTAGCGGGAGTTAGGGAGACCCAGTACTTC,CASSRLGLAGVRETQYF
TRBD1,TRBJ2-5,few,TRBV4-1,TGCGCCAGCAGTCGATCCTGGACAGGGGGACAAGAGACCCAGTACTTC,CASSRSWTGGQETQYF
.,TRBJ1-1,.,TRBV28,TGTGCCAGCAGTTTGTATTACCCGGGTGGTACTGAAGCTTTCTTT,CASSLYYPGGTEAFF
TRBD2,TRBJ2-1,.,TRBV7-2,TGTGCCAGCAGCTTTGGACTAGCGGGGAACAATGAGCAGTTCTTC,CASSFGLAGNNEQFF
TRBD1,TRBJ1-1,few,TRBV29-1,TGCAGCGTTACCCGGGGGGACAGGGGGTCTCGGAACACTGAAGCTTTCTTT,CSVTRGDRGSRNTEAFF
TRBD1,TRBJ2-5,.,TRBV4-1,TGCGCCAGCAGCCAAGATGACAGGGCGCAGCAAGAGACCCAGTACTTC,CASSQDDRAQQETQYF
TRBD2,TRBJ2-1,many,TRBV29-1,TGCAGCGTTGAGGGACTAGCGGGAGTTGGCAATGAGCAGTTCTTC,CSVEGLAGVGNEQFF
.,TRBJ2-2,.,TRBV5-5,TGTGCCAGCAGCCCTCGGGATTCGAACACCGGGGAGCTGTTTTTT,CASSPRDSNTGELFF
.,TRBJ2-2,many,TRBV4-1,TGCGCCAGCAGACACCATACGATCCCCGGGGAGCTGTTTTTT,CASRHHTIPGELFF
TRBD1,TRBJ1-1,many,TRBV20-1,TGCAGTGCGGGATTCAGGGGGCGCAGGGCGGTAGCTGAAGCTTTCTTT,CSAGFRGRRAVAEAFF
TRBD1,TRBJ1-2,many,TRBV5-1,TGCGCCAGCAGCCCCTTGGCCCAGACAGGGAATGGCTACACCTTC,CASSPLAQTGNGYTF
.,TRBJ2-1,few,TRBV5-1,TGCGCCAGCAGCTTGGGTAGTCTAGCGCAGACAAACAATGAGCAGTTCTTC,CASSLGSLAQTNNEQFF
TRBD2,TRBJ2-1,.,TRBV20-1,TGCAGATACGAGCGGGAGGGCCCCTACAATGAGCAGTTCTTC,CRYEREGPYNEQFF
.,TRBJ1-5,many,TRBV6-1,TGTGCCAGCAGCCCATTAGATAAAAAAAATCAGCCCCAGCATTTT,CASSPLDKKNQPQHF
TRBD1,TRBJ2-5,.,TRBV5-1,TGCGCCAGCAGCGTTGGACAGGGCCTCCAAGAGACCCAGTACTTC,CASSVGQGLQETQYF
.,TRBJ1-6,few,TRBV4-1,TGCGCCAGCAGCCAAGAGCAGTTAGGCATGAATTCACCCCTCCACTTT,CASSQEQLGMNSPLHF
.,TRBJ2-2,few,TRBV3-1,TGTGCCAGCAGCCGCCAGGGGTTACTCGACACCGGGGAGCTGTTTTTT,CASSRQGLLDTGELFF
TRBD2,TRBJ2-5,.,TRBV5-1,TGCGCCAGCAGCTTGGGCGAAGCGGGGGGAACCCAAGAGACCCAGTACTTC,CASSLGEAGGTQETQYF
.,TRBJ2-6,many,TRBV20-1,TGCAGTGCCAAGGCGGACAGCTCTGGGGCCAACGTCCTGACTTTC,CSAKADSSGANVLTF
TRBD2,TRBJ2-1,many,TRBV5-1,TGCGCCAGCAGCCTCCTAGCGGGAGGGGTCAATGAGCAGTTCTTC,CASSLLAGGVNEQFF
TRBD2,TRBJ2-1,few,TRBV5-1,TGCGCCAGCAGCTTGGGGACTAGCGGGAGGGTGGTGAATGAGCAGTTCTTC,CASSLGTSGRVVNEQFF
TRBD1,TRBJ2-2,many,TRBV25-1,TGTGCCAGCAGTGGATCGCCGGGACAGGGAACCGGGGAGCTGTTTTTT,CASSGSPGQGTGELFF
.,TRBJ2-3,.,TRBV29-1,TGCAGCTCCCGGGGCGGAACCACGTCCACAGATACGCAGTATTTT,CSSRGGTTSTDTQYF
.,TRBJ2-5,many,TRBV20-1,TGCAGTGCTCCGGGACAAGAGATGAAGACCCAGTACTTC,CSAPGQEMKTQYF
TRBD1,TRBJ2-1,many,TRBV4-1,TGCGCCAGCAGCCGAGTCCTGACAGGGTCAAATGAGCAGTTCTTC,CASSRVLTGSNEQFF
TRBD2,TRBJ2-7,few,TRBV5-1,TGCGCCAGCAGCCCGGGCTGGGAGGGTGGGAGCTCCTACGAGCAGTACTTC,CASSPGWEGGSSYEQYF
.,TRBJ2-3,.,TRBV12-3/TRBV12-4,TGTGCCAGCAGTTTACGACGGCCTAGCACAGATACGCAGTATTTT,CASSLRRPSTDTQYF
.,TRBJ1-6,.,TRBV7-8,TGTGCCAGCAGCACAGCAAAAGGGAATTCACCCCTCCACTTT,CASSTAKGNSPLHF
TRBD2,TRBJ2-1,.,TRBV5-1,TGCGCCAGCAGCTTGGCCGGGACTAGCGCCCACAATGAGCAGTTCTTC,CASSLAGTSAHNEQFF
TRBD1,TRBJ1-5,many,TRBV3-1,TGTGCCAGCAGCTTCGGACAGGGACCATCACAGCCCCAGCATTTT,CASSFGQGPSQPQHF
TRBD1,TRBJ2-1,many,TRBV29-1,TGCAGCGTTGACCCCTCCGGGACAGGGGCCTACAATGAGCAGTTCTTC,CSVDPSGTGAYNEQFF
TRBD2,TRBJ2-3,few,TRBV28,TGTGCCAGCAGTACCTCCTTGCGGGGGAGCACAGATACGCAGTATTTT,CASSTSLRGSTDTQYF
.,TRBJ1-3,many,TRBV6-5,TGTGCCAGCAGTTCTCCCTCAGACCCCCGGGGAAACACCATATATTTT,CASSSPSDPRGNTIYF
TRBD2,TRBJ2-6,few,TRBV19,TGTGCCAGTAGTCCGGGACTAGCGGGAGGGTCTGGGGCCAACGTCCTGACTTTC,CASSPGLAGGSGANVLTF
.,TRBJ2-5,few,TRBV12-3/TRBV12-4,TGTGCCAGTGCACAGGTGGAGACCCAGTACTTC,CASAQVETQYF
TRBD1,TRBJ2-4,few,TRBV20-1,TGCAGTGCTCCACAGGGGGATGGGAAAAACATTCAGTACTTC,CSAPQGDGKNIQYF
.,TRBJ1-2,many,TRBV5-1,TGCGCCAGCAGCTCCTCCCCGGGACGGGGCTACTATGGCTACACCTTC,CASSSSPGRGYYGYTF
.,TRBJ2-2,.,TRBV28,TGTGCCAGCAGTCGGACTAATCTAGCCACCGGGGAGCTGTTTTTT,CASSRTNLATGELFF
.,TRBJ1-6,.,TRBV3-1,TGTGCCAGCAAGCCAATGGGGACTAAGAATTCACCCCTCCACTTT,CASKPMGTKNSPLHF
.,TRBJ2-3,many,TRBV28,TGTGCCAGCAGCCCCCCAAGGGGAGATACGCAGTATTTT,CASSPPRGDTQYF
TRBD1,TRBJ2-2,few,TRBV3-1,TGTGCCAGCAGCCGTAGGACAGGGGACACCGGGGAGCTGTTTTTT,CASSRRTGDTGELFF
TRBD1,TRBJ2-2,few,TRBV2,TGTGCCAGCAGTAGTCAGACAGGGATGACCGGGGAGCTGTTTTTT,CASSSQTGMTGELFF